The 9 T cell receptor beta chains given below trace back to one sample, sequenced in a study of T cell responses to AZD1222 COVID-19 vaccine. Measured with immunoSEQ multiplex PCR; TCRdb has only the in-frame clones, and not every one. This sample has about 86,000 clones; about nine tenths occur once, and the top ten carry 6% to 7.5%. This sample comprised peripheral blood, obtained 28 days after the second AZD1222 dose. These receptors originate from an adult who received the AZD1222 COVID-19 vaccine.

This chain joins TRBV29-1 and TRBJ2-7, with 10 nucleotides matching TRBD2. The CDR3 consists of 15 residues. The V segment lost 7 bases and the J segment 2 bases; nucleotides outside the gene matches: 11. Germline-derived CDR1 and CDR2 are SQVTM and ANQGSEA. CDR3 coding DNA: TGCAGCGCCTCAAGGGGACTAGCGCCCGCCTACGAGCAGTACTTC. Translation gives CSASRGLAPAYEQYF.

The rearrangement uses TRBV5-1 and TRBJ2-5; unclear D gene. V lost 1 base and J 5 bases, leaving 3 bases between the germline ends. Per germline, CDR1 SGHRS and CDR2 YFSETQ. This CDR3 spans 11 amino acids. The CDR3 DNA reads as TGCGCCAGCAGCTTGTCCGAGACCCAGTACTTC. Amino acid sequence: CASSLSETQYF.

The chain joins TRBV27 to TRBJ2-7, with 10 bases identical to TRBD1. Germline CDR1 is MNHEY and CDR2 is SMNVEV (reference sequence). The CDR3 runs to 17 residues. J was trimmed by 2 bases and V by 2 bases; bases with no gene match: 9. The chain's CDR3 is CASSLRPPGQGTYEQYF. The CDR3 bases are TGTGCCAGCAGTTTACGTCCCCCGGGACAGGGGACCTACGAGCAGTACTTC.

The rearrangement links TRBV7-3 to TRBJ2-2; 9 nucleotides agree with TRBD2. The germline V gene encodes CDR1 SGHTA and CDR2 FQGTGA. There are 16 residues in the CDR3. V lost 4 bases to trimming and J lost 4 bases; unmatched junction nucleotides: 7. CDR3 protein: CASSSRTSASTGELFF. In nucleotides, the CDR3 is TGTGCCAGCAGCTCTCGGACTAGCGCTTCCACCGGGGAGCTGTTTTTT.

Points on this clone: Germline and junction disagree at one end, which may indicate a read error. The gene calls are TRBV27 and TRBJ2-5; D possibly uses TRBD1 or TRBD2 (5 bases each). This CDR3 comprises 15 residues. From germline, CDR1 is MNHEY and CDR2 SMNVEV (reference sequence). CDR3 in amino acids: CASSLSGTYAETQYF. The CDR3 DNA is TGTGCCAGCAGTCTATCCGGGACCTATGCGGAGACCCAGTACTTC.

CDR3 bases: TGTGCCAGCAGTTACTCGAGAGGAGCCGCTAATGAGCAGTTCTTC. It yields the protein CASSYSRGAANEQFF. The J gene is TRBJ2-1, the V gene TRBV6-7, with D unresolved. TRBV6-7 is labeled an ORF, and its function is uncertain. The CDR3 length is 15 residues. V was trimmed by 0 bases and J by 7 bases, leaving 13 bases between them.

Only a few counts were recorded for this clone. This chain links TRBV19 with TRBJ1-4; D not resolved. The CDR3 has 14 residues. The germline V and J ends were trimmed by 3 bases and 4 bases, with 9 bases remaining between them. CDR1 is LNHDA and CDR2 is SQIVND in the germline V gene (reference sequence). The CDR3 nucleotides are TGTGCCAGTAGTATCCCGGCTTATAATGAAAAACTGTTTTTT. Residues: CASSIPAYNEKLFF.

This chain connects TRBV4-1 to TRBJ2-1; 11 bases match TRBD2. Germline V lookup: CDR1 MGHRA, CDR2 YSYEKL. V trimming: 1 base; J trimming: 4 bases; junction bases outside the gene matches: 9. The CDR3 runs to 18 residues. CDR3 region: CASSQAPILAGEYNEQFF. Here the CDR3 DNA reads TGCGCCAGCAGCCAAGCGCCAATACTAGCGGGAGAGTACAATGAGCAGTTCTTC.

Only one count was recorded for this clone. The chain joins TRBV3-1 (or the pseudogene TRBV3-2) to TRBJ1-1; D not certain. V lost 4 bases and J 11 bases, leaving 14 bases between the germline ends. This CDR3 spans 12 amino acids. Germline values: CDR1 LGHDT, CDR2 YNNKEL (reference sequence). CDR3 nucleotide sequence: TGTGCCAGCAGCCTAGAGGGCAGGTTGGCTTTCTTT. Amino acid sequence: CASSLEGRLAFF.